One sample yielded the 32 T cell receptor beta chains listed below, sequenced in a study of T cell repertoires in cytomegalovirus infection. No cognate antigen is known for these TCRs. TCRdb reprocessed the reads via MiXCR and lists one record per CDR3 protein. The sample holds over 100,000 distinct CDR3 sequences, about 30% seen once. Sample: CD8+ T cells from cultured PBMCs, taken from culture after CMV antigen stimulation. The source is a human donor in good health (CMV status not recorded). Some clones in this sample may be carry-over from other donors' samples.

This sequence joins TRBV7-9 and TRBJ1-1, with TRBD1 identical over 12 bases. CDR1 is SEHNR and CDR2 is FQNEAQ in the germline V gene (reference sequence). This CDR3 spans 16 amino acids. V trimming: 2 bases; J trimming: 3 bases; junction bases outside the gene matches: 4. Written as DNA, the CDR3 is TGTGCCAGCAGCTTATATGGGACAGGGGGCGACACTGAAGCTTTCTTT. Translating it yields CASSLYGTGGDTEAFF.

This sequence joins TRBV20-1 and TRBJ2-1; D might be TRBD1 (6 bases). Per germline, CDR1 DFQATT and CDR2 SNEGSKA (reference sequence). This CDR3 comprises 13 residues. V gave up 6 bases and J gave up 4 bases, with 13 bases separating them. The CDR3 nucleotides are TGCAGTGCGAGGGACATCAATTACAATGAGCAGTTCTTC. It codes for CSARDINYNEQFF.

The chain has TRBV19 and TRBJ2-7, with D unresolved. The CDR3 spans 14 residues. Trimming shortened V by 2 bases and J by 2 bases, and 10 bases separated the two germline ends. Germline CDR1 and CDR2: LNHDA and SQIVND (reference sequence). DNA for the CDR3: TGTGCCAGTAGTATAAATGGGCCAACCTACGAGCAGTACTTC. Amino acids: CASSINGPTYEQYF.

This clonotype appeared a few times. The chain recombines TRBV20-1 with TRBJ1-2, with D perhaps TRBD1 (5 bases). The length of the CDR3 is 14 residues. Per germline, CDR1 DFQATT and CDR2 SNEGSKA (reference sequence). The V gene lost 1 base and the J gene lost 8 bases, with 17 bases spanning the gap. This CDR3 reads CSARGGDSSGGYTF. CDR3 bases: TGCAGTGCTAGAGGCGGGGACTCCTCAGGCGGCTACACCTTC.

The table lists this clonotype with a few counts. The V gene is TRBV2, the J gene TRBJ1-5; D remains unclear. Trimming stripped 6 bases from V and 4 bases from J, with 7 bases between. The germline gives CDR1 SNHLY, CDR2 FYNNEI. This CDR3 has 12 residues. The CDR3 protein is CASRQLNQPQHF. The DNA of the CDR3 is TGTGCCAGCAGACAGCTGAATCAGCCCCAGCATTTT.

This clonotype came up a few times. The genes are TRBV4-1 and TRBJ1-1; D remains unclear. Germline V gene data show CDR1 as MGHRA and CDR2 as YSYEKL. This CDR3 is 13 amino acids long. V lost 1 base, J lost 5 bases, and 8 bases lay in between. This chain's CDR3 is CASSQGPGTEAFF. The DNA for the CDR3 is TGCGCCAGCAGCCAAGGCCCGGGGACTGAAGCTTTCTTT.

The chain is built from TRBV9 and TRBJ2-7; 14 positions match TRBD2. Germline CDR1 SGDLS, CDR2 YYNGEE. Germline trimming cut 0 bases from V and 2 bases from J; bases unmatched to any gene: 4. The CDR3 totals 17 residues. CDR3 bases: TGTGCCAGCAGCGTAGGACTAGCGGGGGGGCCGACCTACGAGCAGTACTTC. Translated: CASSVGLAGGPTYEQYF.

This clonotype has just a few counts. This chain links TRBV27 with TRBJ1-1; 7 bases map to TRBD1. This CDR3 is 15 amino acids long. CDR1 is MNHEY, CDR2 SMNVEV, per germline (reference sequence). Trimming took 3 bases from V and 3 from J; bases not matched to a gene: 7. CDR3 DNA sequence: TGTGCCAGCAGTTTGCAGGGGGGCAGGGACACTGAAGCTTTCTTT. Its translation: CASSLQGGRDTEAFF.

This clonotype was picked up many times. The chain employs TRBV12-3 or TRBV12-4 and TRBJ2-1; 13 bases line up with TRBD2. The junction had 11 bases not matched to a gene; V was cut back by 6 bases and J by 3 bases. CDR3 length: 18 amino acids. CDR3 nucleotides: TGTGCCAGCAGGGGGACTAGCGGGGCCGGGGAGGGCTACAATGAGCAGTTCTTC. Translated, it gives CASRGTSGAGEGYNEQFF.

In this sample, this clonotype turned up a few times. V usage is TRBV6-5 and J usage is TRBJ2-7, with no clear D. Germline lookup yields CDR1 MNHEY and CDR2 SVGAGI. This CDR3 comprises 13 residues. V was cut by 8 bases and J by 2 bases, with 13 bases left in between. The CDR3 DNA reads TGTGCCAGCGTTGACGGGTCAGCCTACGAGCAGTACTTC. Its protein product is CASVDGSAYEQYF.

This chain links TRBV5-1 with TRBJ1-1; perhaps TRBD1 as D (6 bases). Trimming left V 4 bases short and J 0 bases short, with 13 bases between. CDR1 and CDR2 from the germline V gene are SGHRS and YFSETQ. The CDR3 sequence is 15 residues long. Here the CDR3 DNA reads TGCGCCAGCAGCCTGGGGGGGGCTATGAACACTGAAGCTTTCTTT. Its translation: CASSLGGAMNTEAFF.

V gene TRBV2 combines with J gene TRBJ2-3, with 9 bases that match TRBD2. J lost 5 bases, V lost 10 bases, and 7 bases had no gene match. This CDR3 region has 13 residues. CDR1 and CDR2 from the germline V gene are SNHLY and FYNNEI. The CDR3 loop is CATRTSEGDTQYF. The CDR3 DNA follows: TGTGCCACACGGACTAGCGAAGGAGATACGCAGTATTTT.

This clonotype was recorded a few times. The chain is built from TRBV2 and TRBJ2-2; possible D gene TRBD2, 7 bases. Germline V gene lookup returns CDR1 SNHLY and CDR2 FYNNEI. Trimming shortened V by 3 bases and J by 4 bases, and 12 bases separated the two germline ends. This CDR3 has 15 amino acids. CDR3 in DNA: TGTGCCAGCAGTGAGCGGGGGCCAATCACCGGGGAGCTGTTTTTT. Protein sequence: CASSERGPITGELFF.

The chain joins TRBV2 to TRBJ2-5, with 7 bases fitting TRBD2. Trimming cost V 6 bases and J 1 base; bases outside gene matches: 8. The CDR3 has 15 residues. Per the germline V gene, CDR1 is SNHLY and CDR2 is FYNNEI. For the CDR3, the DNA is TGTGCCAGCAGCCGCACTAGCGCCGTCCAAGAGACCCAGTACTTC. Encoded protein: CASSRTSAVQETQYF. The complete variable domain, with remaining parts taken from reference TRBV2 and TRBJ2-5, reads EPEVTQTPSHQVTQMGQEVILRCVPISNHLYFYWYRQILGQKVEFLVSFYNNEISEKSEIFDDQFSVERPDGSNFTLKIRSTKLEDSAMYFCASSRTSAVQETQYFGPGTRLLVL.

V usage is TRBV27 and J usage is TRBJ1-5; D unresolved. There are 13 residues in the CDR3. Germline CDR1 reads MNHEY; CDR2 reads SMNVEV (reference sequence). V was clipped by 5 bases and J by 5 bases, with 10 bases between them. CDR3 region: CASSLGIYQPQHF. The CDR3 DNA is TGTGCCAGCAGTCTTGGGATCTATCAGCCCCAGCATTTT.

This clonotype was recorded many times. This chain links TRBV7-2 with TRBJ2-2, with D tentatively TRBD2 (6 bases). Trimming removed 5 bases from V and 0 bases from J, with 10 bases in between. Germline loops: CDR1 SGHTA, CDR2 FQGNSA. The CDR3 is 15 residues long. The CDR3 region is CASSRAGPNTGELFF. In DNA, the CDR3 is TGTGCCAGCAGCCGGGCGGGGCCGAACACCGGGGAGCTGTTTTTT.

V is TRBV27 and J is TRBJ1-2; no firm D call. The germline CDR1 and CDR2 sequences are MNHEY and SMNVEV (reference sequence). Trimming left V 5 bases short and J 5 bases short, with 12 bases between. CDR3 length: 13 amino acids. CDR3 amino acids: CASSGGWYYGYTF. The DNA of the CDR3 is TGTGCCAGCAGTGGAGGATGGTATTATGGCTACACCTTC.

The chain employs TRBV19 and TRBJ1-1; D not certain. Germline V CDR1 and CDR2: LNHDA, SQIVND (reference sequence). The CDR3 length is 14 residues. The V end was cut by 6 bases, the J end by 1 base, with 12 bases between. Here the CDR3 reads CASRPHLGNTEAFF. CDR3 coding DNA: TGTGCCAGTAGGCCCCACCTGGGGAACACTGAAGCTTTCTTT.

The sample holds a few counts of this clonotype. The chain has TRBV20-1 and TRBJ2-7; 7 nucleotides match TRBD1. Germline values: CDR1 DFQATT, CDR2 SNEGSKA (reference sequence). V shed 6 bases, J shed 4 bases, and the junction held 3 bases outside the gene matches. The CDR3 length is 11 residues. The chain's CDR3 is CSAGGMYEQYF. CDR3 in DNA: TGCAGTGCAGGGGGCATGTACGAGCAGTACTTC.

V usage is TRBV4-1 and J usage is TRBJ1-6; weak D call: TRBD1 (5 bases). V gave up 3 bases and J gave up 2 bases, with 20 bases separating them. The V gene's germline CDR1 is MGHRA and CDR2 YSYEKL. This CDR3 spans 19 amino acids. The DNA of the CDR3 is TGCGCCAGCAGCCAGGTCGCGGGGGAGCGTTCCCCCTATAATTCACCCCTCCACTTT. The encoded protein is CASSQVAGERSPYNSPLHF.

The V and J genes are TRBV7-2 and TRBJ1-1, with D possibly being TRBD1 (6 bases). There are 14 residues in the CDR3. The germline V gene has CDR1 SGHTA and CDR2 FQGNSA. With 6 bases removed from V and 5 bases from J, the gap between germline ends came to 16 bases. CDR3 amino acids: CASSRTDPATEAFF. The CDR3 DNA reads TGTGCCAGCAGTCGGACAGACCCTGCTACTGAAGCTTTCTTT.

There are many counts of this clonotype. For the CDR3, the DNA is TGTGCCAGCAGCTTAGCGGGGGACAGACAAGGGCAGTACTTC. Translated, it gives CASSLAGDRQGQYF. The chain joins TRBV7-9 to TRBJ2-7, with 7 bases fitting TRBD1. The germline CDR1 and CDR2 sequences are SEHNR and FQNEAQ (reference sequence). Trimming took 0 bases from V and 9 from J; bases not matched to a gene: 8. The CDR3 runs 14 residues.

This clonotype was observed a handful of times. J is TRBJ2-1 and V is TRBV20-1; 10 nucleotides match TRBD2. Trimming at V came to 0 bases and at J to 3 bases, leaving 5 bases not matched to a gene. Germline V gene sequence: CDR1 DFQATT, CDR2 SNEGSKA (reference sequence). The length of the CDR3 is 16 residues. Here the CDR3 DNA reads TGCAGTGCTAGAGATAAAGCGGGGGGGGTCTACAATGAGCAGTTCTTC. This encodes CSARDKAGGVYNEQFF.

A few counts support this clonotype. The rearrangement uses TRBV2 and TRBJ2-1, with 15 positions matching TRBD2. The germline gives CDR1 SNHLY, CDR2 FYNNEI. J was trimmed by 2 bases and V by 6 bases; bases with no gene match: 14. The CDR3 spans 20 residues. The CDR3 DNA follows: TGTGCCAGCAGAGGACTAGCGGGGGGGCCTGACGTAGTCCCCTACAATGAGCAGTTCTTC. Translating gives CASRGLAGGPDVVPYNEQFF.

V gene TRBV14 combines with J gene TRBJ2-4; TRBD1 matches 8 bases. V was clipped by 2 bases and J by 7 bases; unmatched bases: 7. The germline gives CDR1 SGHDN, CDR2 FVKESK. The CDR3 length is 15 residues. Here the CDR3 DNA reads TGTGCCAGCAGCCAACTCAGGGGGCGCGGGAACATTCAGTACTTC. The encoded protein is CASSQLRGRGNIQYF.

This clonotype was counted a few times. V and J are TRBV29-1 and TRBJ2-7; 8 bases match TRBD2. The germline CDR1 and CDR2 sequences are SQVTM and ANQGSEA. J was trimmed by 4 bases and V by 7 bases; bases with no gene match: 15. The CDR3 sequence is 15 residues long. CDR3 loop: CSGPVGGANGYEQYF. The CDR3 bases are TGCAGCGGCCCCGTCGGGGGGGCCAATGGGTACGAGCAGTACTTC.

This clonotype was observed a handful of times. CDR3 sequence: CASSSGDSPNTEAFF. Here the CDR3 DNA reads TGTGCCAGCAGCTCTGGGGACAGCCCGAACACTGAAGCTTTCTTT. The gene calls are TRBV13 and TRBJ1-1; the match to TRBD1 covers 7 bases. Germline values: CDR1 PRHDT, CDR2 FYEKMQ (reference sequence). V lost 4 bases and J lost 1; bases outside the gene matches: 6. The CDR3 totals 15 residues.

This clonotype has ten or more counts. The J gene is TRBJ2-1, the V gene TRBV7-2, with 7 bases identical to TRBD2. CDR3 size: 15 residues. Trimming took 10 bases from V and 4 from J; bases not matched to a gene: 13. The germline V gene has CDR1 SGHTA and CDR2 FQGNSA. DNA of the CDR3: TGTGCCACCGCCGTGTTGTCGGGGGGTTACAATGAGCAGTTCTTC. Its translation: CATAVLSGGYNEQFF.

This clonotype was picked up many times. This chain connects TRBV7-9 to TRBJ2-7, with 9 nucleotides matching TRBD1. Germline values: CDR1 SEHNR, CDR2 FQNEAQ (reference sequence). The trim removed 1 base at V and 5 bases at J, leaving 3 bases unmatched. The CDR3 has 14 amino acids. As DNA, the CDR3 is TGTGCCAGCAGCTTAGACAGGGGGCGCAACGAGCAGTACTTC. It encodes CASSLDRGRNEQYF.

The J gene is TRBJ2-3, the V gene TRBV20-1; 8 positions agree with TRBD1. The CDR3 consists of 14 residues. Germline CDR1 is DFQATT and CDR2 is SNEGSKA (reference sequence). J lost 3 bases, V lost 2 bases, and 4 bases had no gene match. As DNA, the CDR3 is TGCAGTGCTAGATCCGGACAGGGAACAGATACGCAGTATTTT. It translates to CSARSGQGTDTQYF.

This clonotype was detected a few times. The V and J genes are TRBV28 and TRBJ1-2; 8 bases line up with TRBD1. V lost 4 bases to trimming and J lost 6 bases; unmatched junction nucleotides: 7. Germline values: CDR1 MDHEN, CDR2 SYDVKM. The CDR3 spans 14 residues. In nucleotides, the CDR3 is TGTGCCAGCAGTTCCCGGACAGGGAGCCATGGCTACACCTTC. Translated: CASSSRTGSHGYTF.

The rearrangement uses TRBV12-3 or TRBV12-4 and TRBJ2-1, with D tentatively TRBD2 (5 bases). The CDR3 runs to 14 residues. The V end was cut by 6 bases, the J end by 1 base, with 10 bases between. In DNA, the CDR3 is TGTGCCAGCAGCCCTGGACTGTCCTACAATGAGCAGTTCTTC. Amino acid sequence: CASSPGLSYNEQFF.